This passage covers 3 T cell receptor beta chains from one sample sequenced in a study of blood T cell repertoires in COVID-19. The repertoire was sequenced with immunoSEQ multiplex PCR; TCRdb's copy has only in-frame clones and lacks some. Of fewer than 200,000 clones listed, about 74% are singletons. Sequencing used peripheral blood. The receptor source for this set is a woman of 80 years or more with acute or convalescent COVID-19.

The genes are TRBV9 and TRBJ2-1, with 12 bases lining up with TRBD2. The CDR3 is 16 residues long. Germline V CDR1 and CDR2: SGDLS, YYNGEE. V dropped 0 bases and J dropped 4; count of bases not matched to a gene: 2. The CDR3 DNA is TGTGCCAGCAGCGTAGTACTAGCGGGAGGATACAATGAGCAGTTCTTC. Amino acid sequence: CASSVVLAGGYNEQFF.

The CDR3 DNA is TGTGCCAGCAGCGCCGGGACAGGGGGCTACAATGAGCAGTTCTTC. Translating it yields CASSAGTGGYNEQFF. This chain connects TRBV4-2 to TRBJ2-1, with 11 nucleotides matching TRBD1. The germline CDR1 and CDR2 sequences are LGHNA and YNFKEQ. Trimming at V came to 5 bases and at J to 3 bases, leaving 3 bases not matched to a gene. This CDR3 is 15 amino acids long.

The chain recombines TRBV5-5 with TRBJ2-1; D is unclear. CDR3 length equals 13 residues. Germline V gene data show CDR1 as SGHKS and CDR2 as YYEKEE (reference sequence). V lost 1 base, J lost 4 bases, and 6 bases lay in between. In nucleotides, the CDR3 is TGTGCCAGCAGCTTGAATTATTACAATGAGCAGTTCTTC. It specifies CASSLNYYNEQFF. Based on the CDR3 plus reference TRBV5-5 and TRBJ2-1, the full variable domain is DAGVTQSPTHLIKTRGQQVTLRCSPISGHKSVSWYQQVLGQGPQFIFQYYEKEERGRGNFPDRFSARQFPNYSSELNVNALLLGDSALYLCASSLNYYNEQFFGPGTRLTVL.